This T cell receptor beta chain was obtained from a study of Ad26.COV2.S vaccination and SARS-CoV-2 variants. Study-level points and caveats: Reported findings describe substantial breadth in spike-specific CD8+ and CD4+ T cell responses following vaccination. Participants given vaccine showed non-spike TCR breadth similar to that of placebo recipients.

The CDR3 length is 12 residues. Trimming cost V 5 bases and J 9 bases, with 11 bases left between them. The germline gives CDR1 LGHNT, CDR2 FRNRAP. A remark on this clone: Its antigen is unknown.

Assay used: immunoSEQ multiplex PCR; TCRdb lists only in-frame clones, some missing. Altogether approximately 360,000 clones are present, 83% being singletons, with the ten largest covering 7% to 9.5%. This sample's treatment: 15 to 20 received Ad26.COV2.S at low or high dose, single or two shots; about 5 received placebo; per-sample allocation not given. Collection of samples fell on day 63 after the first vaccine or placebo injection. This receptor was taken from a person aged 18-60 years who received the Ad26.COV2.S COVID-19 vaccine or a placebo. This sample comprised peripheral blood, obtained in a trial of Ad26.COV2.S vaccine versus placebo. The chain has TRBV12-5 and TRBJ1-5; D gene uncertain. The CDR3 protein is CASGPATGPQHF. The CDR3 region has the DNA TGTGCTAGTGGTCCGGCAACTGGGCCCCAGCATTTT.